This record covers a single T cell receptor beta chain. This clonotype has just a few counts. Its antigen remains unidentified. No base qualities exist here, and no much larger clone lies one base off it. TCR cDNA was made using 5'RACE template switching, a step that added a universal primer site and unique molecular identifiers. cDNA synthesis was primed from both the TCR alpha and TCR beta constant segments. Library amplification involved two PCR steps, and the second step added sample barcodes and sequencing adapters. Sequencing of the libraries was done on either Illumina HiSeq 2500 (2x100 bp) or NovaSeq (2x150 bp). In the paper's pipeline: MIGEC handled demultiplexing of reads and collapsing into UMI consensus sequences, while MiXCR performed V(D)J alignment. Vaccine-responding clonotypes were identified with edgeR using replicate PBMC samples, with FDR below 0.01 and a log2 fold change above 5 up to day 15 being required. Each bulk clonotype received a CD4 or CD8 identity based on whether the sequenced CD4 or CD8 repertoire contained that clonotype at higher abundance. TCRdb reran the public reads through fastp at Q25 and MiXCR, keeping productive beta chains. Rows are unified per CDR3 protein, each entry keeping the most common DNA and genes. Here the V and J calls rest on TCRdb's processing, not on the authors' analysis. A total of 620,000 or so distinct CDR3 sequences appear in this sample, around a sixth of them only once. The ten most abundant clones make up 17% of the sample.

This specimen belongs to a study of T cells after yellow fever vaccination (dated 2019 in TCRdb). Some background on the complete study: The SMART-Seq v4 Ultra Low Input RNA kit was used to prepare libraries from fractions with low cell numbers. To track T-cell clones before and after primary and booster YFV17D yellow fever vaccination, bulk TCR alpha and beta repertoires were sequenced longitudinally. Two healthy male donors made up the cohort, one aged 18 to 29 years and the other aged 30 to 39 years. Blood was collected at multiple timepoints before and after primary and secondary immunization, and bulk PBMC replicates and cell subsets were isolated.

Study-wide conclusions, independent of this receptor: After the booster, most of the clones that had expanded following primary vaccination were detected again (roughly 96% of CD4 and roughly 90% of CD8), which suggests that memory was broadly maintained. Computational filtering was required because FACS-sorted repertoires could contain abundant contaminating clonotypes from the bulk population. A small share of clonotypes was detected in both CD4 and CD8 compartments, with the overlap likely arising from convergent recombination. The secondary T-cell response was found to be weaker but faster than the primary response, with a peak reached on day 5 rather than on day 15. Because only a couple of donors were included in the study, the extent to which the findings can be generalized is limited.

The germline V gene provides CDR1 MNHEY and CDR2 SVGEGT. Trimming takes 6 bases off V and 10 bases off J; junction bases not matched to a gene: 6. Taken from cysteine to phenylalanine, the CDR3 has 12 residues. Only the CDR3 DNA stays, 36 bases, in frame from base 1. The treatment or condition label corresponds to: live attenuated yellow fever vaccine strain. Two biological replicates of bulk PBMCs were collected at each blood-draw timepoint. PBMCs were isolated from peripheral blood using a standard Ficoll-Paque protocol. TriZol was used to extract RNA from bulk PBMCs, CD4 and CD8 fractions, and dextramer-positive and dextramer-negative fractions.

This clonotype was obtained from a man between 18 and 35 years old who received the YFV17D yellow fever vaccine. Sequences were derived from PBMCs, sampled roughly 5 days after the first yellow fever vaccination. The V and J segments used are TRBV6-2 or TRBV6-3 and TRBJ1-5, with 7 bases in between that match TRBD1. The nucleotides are TGTGCCAGCAGGCGGGGACAGCTTCCCCAGCATTTT. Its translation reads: CASRRGQLPQHF.